This T cell receptor beta chain was found in a study of blood T cell repertoires in COVID-19. Background on the study: From T cells, B-cell-depleted T cells, or PBMCs came the material, which was cDNA or gDNA.

Germline V gives CDR1 WNHNN, CDR2 SYGVQD (reference sequence). CDR3 length equals 14 residues. Trimming removed 3 bases at V and 4 bases at J, with 11 bases between. Using immunoSEQ multiplex PCR, the repertoire was profiled, and TCRdb retains in-frame clones only, with some absent. The sample shows around 100,000 clones, 80% to 90% of them seen only once. The sequenced material came from peripheral blood. The source is a woman aged 80 or over with acute or convalescent COVID-19. The chain recombines TRBV10-1 with TRBJ2-3; D not resolved. DNA for the CDR3: TGCGCCAGCAGTGAACGGTATGGAGCAGATACGCAGTATTTT. Translation gives CASSERYGADTQYF.